This record concerns one TCR beta chain sequence. Its specificity is not known. The data originate from a study of blood T cells in healthy people across ages. Study-level findings and limits: Donor CMV status, an unknown factor, possibly confounded changes in expanded clonotypes. Naive T cell percentage showed a strong correlation with the diversity of TCR beta.

In germline, CDR1 is MGHRA, CDR2 YSYEKL. This CDR3 comprises 14 residues. V dropped 4 bases and J dropped 4 bases, with 12 bases sitting between them. Each donor's blood draw was 7.5 to 10 milliliters of peripheral blood. The authors ran a second PCR of about 6 to 11 cycles using a sample-barcoded 5' primer and a J-beta primer mix. Researchers report that each sample yielded at least 3 million CDR3-containing paired-end reads. TCRdb used MiXCR to reprocess the 5' RACE reads, holding one entry per CDR3 protein. The sample shows hundreds of thousands of distinct CDR3 sequences, around 42% of them seen only once.

This TCR was sampled from a man aged 55 to 70 in good health. Source material: blood. The V and J genes are TRBV4-1 and TRBJ2-3; D is perhaps TRBD1 (7 bases). The CDR3 region has the DNA TGCGCCAGCAGCCTAGACAGGGAGGCAGATACGCAGTATTTT. Translated, it gives CASSLDREADTQYF.